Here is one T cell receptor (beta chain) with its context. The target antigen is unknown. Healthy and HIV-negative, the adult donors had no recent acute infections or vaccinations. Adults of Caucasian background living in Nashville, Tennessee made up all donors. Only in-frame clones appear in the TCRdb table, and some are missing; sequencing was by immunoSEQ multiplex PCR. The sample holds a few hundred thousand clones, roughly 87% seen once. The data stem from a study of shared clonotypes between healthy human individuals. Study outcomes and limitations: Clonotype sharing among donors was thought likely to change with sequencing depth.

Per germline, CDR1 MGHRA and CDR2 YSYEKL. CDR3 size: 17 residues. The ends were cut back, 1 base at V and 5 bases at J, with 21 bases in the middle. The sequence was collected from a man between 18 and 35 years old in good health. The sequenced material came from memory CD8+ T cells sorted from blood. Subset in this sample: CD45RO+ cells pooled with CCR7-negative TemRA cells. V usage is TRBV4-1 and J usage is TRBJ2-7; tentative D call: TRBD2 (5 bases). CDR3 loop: CASSQVGYAGPYHEQYF. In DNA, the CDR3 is TGCGCCAGCAGCCAAGTAGGCTATGCGGGTCCCTACCACGAGCAGTACTTC.